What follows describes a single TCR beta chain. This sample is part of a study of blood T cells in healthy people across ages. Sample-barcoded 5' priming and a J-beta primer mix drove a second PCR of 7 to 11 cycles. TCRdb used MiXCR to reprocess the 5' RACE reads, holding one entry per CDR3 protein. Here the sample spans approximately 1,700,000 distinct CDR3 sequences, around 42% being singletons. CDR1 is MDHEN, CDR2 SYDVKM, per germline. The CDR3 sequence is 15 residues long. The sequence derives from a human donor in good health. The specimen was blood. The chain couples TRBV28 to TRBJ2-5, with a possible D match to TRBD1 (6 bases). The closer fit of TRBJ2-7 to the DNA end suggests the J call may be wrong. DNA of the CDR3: TGTGCCAGCAGTTTACCGGGACAACCGAGATCCGAGCAGTACTTC. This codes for CASSLPGQPRSEQYF.